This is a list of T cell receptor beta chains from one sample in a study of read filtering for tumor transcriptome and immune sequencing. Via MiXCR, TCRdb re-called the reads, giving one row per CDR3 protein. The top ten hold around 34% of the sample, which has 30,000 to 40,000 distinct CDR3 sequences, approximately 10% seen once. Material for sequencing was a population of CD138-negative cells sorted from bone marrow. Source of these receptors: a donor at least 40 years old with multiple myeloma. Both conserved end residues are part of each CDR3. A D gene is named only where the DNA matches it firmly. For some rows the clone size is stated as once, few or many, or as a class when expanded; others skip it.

TGTGCCAGCAGCTTCCGACAGGGCAATGAAAAACTGTTTTTT	CASSFRQGNEKLFF	TRBD1	TRBV7-2	TRBJ1-4	-
TGTGCCAGCAGCTTGGGCGTATACGACCAGTACTTC	CASSLGVYDQYF	-	TRBV11-3	TRBJ2-7	-
TGTGCCAGCAGTTACTCAGGGGGAGGGCAGCCCCAGCATTTT	CASSYSGGGQPQHF	TRBD1	TRBV12-3/TRBV12-4	TRBJ1-5	many
TGTGCCAGCAGCTCCGGGACAGGGGGCGGCGGTACCGGGGAGCTGTTTTTT	CASSSGTGGGGTGELFF	TRBD1	TRBV5-6	TRBJ2-2	many
TGTGCCAGCAGCCAAGGACCAGGGTTCTTGAAGCAGTACTTC	CASSQGPGFLKQYF	-	TRBV14	TRBJ2-7	many
TGTGCCAGCAGCCTTCTTGGGCAGCCCTACAATGAGCAGTTCTTC	CASSLLGQPYNEQFF	-	TRBV7-2	TRBJ2-1	many
TGTGCCAGCAGCTTAGGGGGGTTTGAGACCCAGTACTTC	CASSLGGFETQYF	-	TRBV7-9	TRBJ2-5	many
TGTGCCAGCAGCCGGTACCAAACAGGGCCCAATGAGCAGTTCTTC	CASSRYQTGPNEQFF	-	TRBV7-2	TRBJ2-1	many
TGTGCCAGCAGTTTAAGGTGGGGGGATGACACTGAAGCTTTCTTT	CASSLRWGDDTEAFF	-	TRBV28	TRBJ1-1	many
TGTGCCAGCAGCCAAGATAGGCTAGCGGGGGGCTCACAAGAGACCCAGTACTTC	CASSQDRLAGGSQETQYF	TRBD2	TRBV3-1	TRBJ2-5	many
TGTGCCAGCAGCCCTCGCGGGGGATGGGGGGGGCACCAAGAGACCCAGTACTTC	CASSPRGGWGGHQETQYF	-	TRBV11-3	TRBJ2-5	many
TGTGCCAGCAGCTTAGACCGGAGCACTGAAGCTTTCTTT	CASSLDRSTEAFF	-	TRBV11-2	TRBJ1-1	many
TGTGCCAGCAGTTTTGGTCCGCCGGTTGAGTCTAACTATGGCTACACCTTC	CASSFGPPVESNYGYTF	-	TRBV12-3/TRBV12-4	TRBJ1-2	-
TGTGCCAGCTCACCGGCTCGGGGAGGAGATACGCAGTATTTT	CASSPARGGDTQYF	-	TRBV18	TRBJ2-3	many
TGTGCCAGCAGCCAGACAGGACTCGGGACTGAAGCTTTCTTT	CASSQTGLGTEAFF	-	TRBV14	TRBJ1-1	many
TGCAGTGCTAGAGTAGGAGCGGGGGGGAACGAGCAGTACTTC	CSARVGAGGNEQYF	TRBD2	TRBV20-1	TRBJ2-7	many
TGCAGTGCTACCCAGGGGGTGAGCTCCTACAATGAGCAGTTCTTC	CSATQGVSSYNEQFF	TRBD1	TRBV20-1	TRBJ2-1	many
TGTGCCAGCAGAAAAAGGGTAGGGGGGACAGGGACGGCTGTAGATCAGCCCCAGCATTTT	CASRKRVGGTGTAVDQPQHF	TRBD1	TRBV6-5	TRBJ1-5	many
TGTGCCAGCAATGACCACGCCCAGTACGAGCAGTACTTC	CASNDHAQYEQYF	-	TRBV28	TRBJ2-7	many
TGTGCCAGCAGCCAAGTAGGAGACAGGAGAGAGGACGAGCAGTACTTC	CASSQVGDRREDEQYF	-	TRBV3-1	TRBJ2-7	many
TGTACCAGTAGTATAACTGACGGTCGGCAGGGAAAATCCAATGAGCAGTTCTTC	CTSSITDGRQGKSNEQFF	-	TRBV19	TRBJ2-1	-
TGCAGTGCTAGGATTGGACTGGGCACAGATACGCAGTATTTT	CSARIGLGTDTQYF	-	TRBV20-1	TRBJ2-3	few
TGTGCCAGCACCTCCCGGGACAGGGGGCGTCAGGGGGCCAACGTCCTGACTTTC	CASTSRDRGRQGANVLTF	TRBD1	TRBV28	TRBJ2-6	many
TGCGCCAGCAGCCCCCGGGCGGAGAACACTGAAGCTTTCTTT	CASSPRAENTEAFF	-	TRBV5-1	TRBJ1-1	many
TGTGCCAGCAGCTTAAGATTAGGGTTTGGTTTGACAGATACGCAGTATTTT	CASSLRLGFGLTDTQYF	-	TRBV7-2	TRBJ2-3	many
TGCAGCGTTGGGTTCCAGCCTGAAGCTTTCTTT	CSVGFQPEAFF	-	TRBV29-1	TRBJ1-1	many
TGTGCCAGCAGCCCCGGGCACCCCGGGAATCAGCCCCAGCATTTT	CASSPGHPGNQPQHF	-	TRBV9	TRBJ1-5	many
TGCAGTGCTAGAGATCGGGACACCTACACCGGGGAGCTGTTTTTT	CSARDRDTYTGELFF	-	TRBV20-1	TRBJ2-2	many
TGTGCCAGCAGCTCCACCCAGCGGGGGGGCCCCACGGGCGCAGATACGCGGTATTTT	CASSSTQRGGPTGADTRYF	TRBD2	TRBV11-1	TRBJ2-3	-
TGTGCCAGCAGTGAAGCGGTAGGGAACACTGAAGCTTTCTTT	CASSEAVGNTEAFF	-	TRBV2	TRBJ1-1	many
TGTGCCAGCTCGTCACAGGGAGCCCATTTATCCTACGAGCAGTACTTC	CASSSQGAHLSYEQYF	-	TRBV18	TRBJ2-7	once
TGTGCCAGCAGCCGCGGGAATCAGCCCCAGCATTTT	CASSRGNQPQHF	-	TRBV14	TRBJ1-5	many
TGCAGCGTCGCCCGGGGTTCAGATACGCAGTATTTT	CSVARGSDTQYF	-	TRBV29-1	TRBJ2-3	many
TGCAGCGTCGGAAAACAGGGCTTGGGGACTGAAGCTTTCTTT	CSVGKQGLGTEAFF	-	TRBV29-1	TRBJ1-1	-
TGTGCCAGCAGCTTGGGACAGAATGAGCAGTTCTTC	CASSLGQNEQFF	-	TRBV5-6	TRBJ2-1	many
TGTGCCAGCACCCATCTTGACAGTTCCAAAGAGACCCAGTACTTC	CASTHLDSSKETQYF	-	TRBV6-5	TRBJ2-5	many
TGTGCCAGCAACCATATCAGAACAGATACGCAGTATTTT	CASNHIRTDTQYF	-	TRBV7-3	TRBJ2-3	many
TGTGCCAGCAGCCCTTGGGGGGGGATAAATGAAAAACTGTTTTTT	CASSPWGGINEKLFF	-	TRBV7-8	TRBJ1-4	many
TGCGCCAGCAGTGCCGGGGCGTCCTTTACCGGGGAGCTGTTTTTT	CASSAGASFTGELFF	-	TRBV4-1	TRBJ2-2	few
TGTGCCAGCAGCGTAGTAGAGGGGCGCACAGATACGCAGTATTTT	CASSVVEGRTDTQYF	-	TRBV9	TRBJ2-3	many